This T cell receptor beta chain was sequenced during a study of control samples from healthy donors and cancer patients. Measured with immunoSEQ multiplex PCR; TCRdb has only the in-frame clones, and not every one. The data show about 59,000 clones, with 80% to 95% seen just once and 1.7% held by the top ten. The CDR3 has 16 residues. V trimming: 3 bases; J trimming: 6 bases; junction bases outside the gene matches: 5. Germline loops: CDR1 MNHNS, CDR2 SASEGT. Sequenced: PBMCs. This clonotype was obtained from a man between 35 and 55 years old with colorectal cancer. The chain carries TRBV6-1 and TRBJ2-7; 16 nucleotides align to TRBD2. The DNA for the CDR3 is TGTGCCAGCAGTGAGGGACTAGCGGGGGGGTTCAGCGAGCAGTACTTC. Amino acid sequence: CASSEGLAGGFSEQYF.